These 13 T cell receptor beta chains came from one sample sequenced in a study of CD8 T cells in ankylosing spondylitis. Findings and caveats of the study: Ankylosing spondylitis blood seemed to carry a telltale TCR beta motif made of fewer than ten highly homologous variants.

Their antigen targets remain unknown. TCRdb analysed the 5' RACE reads with MiXCR anew, one entry per CDR3 protein. The table has hundreds of thousands of distinct CDR3 sequences, roughly 27% seen once; the top ten hold roughly 0.9%. Sequencing input: blood, either unsorted or a sorted T cell fraction (not recorded which). The receptors shown here come from a male donor with ankylosing spondylitis.

The V call is TRBV11-2, the J call TRBJ2-1; 12 bases line up with TRBD2. CDR1 is SGHAT, CDR2 FQNNGV, per germline. The J segment lost 2 bases and the V segment lost 3 bases, leaving 5 bases of the junction unmatched. CDR3 size: 17 residues. In nucleotides, the CDR3 is TGTGCCAGCAGCTTGGGTCTAGCGGGAGGGGCCTACAATGAGCAGTTCTTC. This encodes CASSLGLAGGAYNEQFF.

The CDR3 spells CASTPGTGAYEQYF. CDR3 bases: TGTGCCAGCACCCCCGGGACAGGGGCCTACGAGCAGTACTTC. The chain joins TRBV7-2 to TRBJ2-7; 10 nucleotides align to TRBD1. V trimming: 7 bases; J trimming: 2 bases; junction bases outside the gene matches: 5. The length of the CDR3 is 14 residues. Germline CDR1 is SGHTA and CDR2 is FQGNSA.

The V and J genes are TRBV11-2 and TRBJ1-3, with no clear D. CDR1 and CDR2 from the germline V gene are SGHAT and FQNNGV. V dropped 1 base and J dropped 0 bases, with 7 bases sitting between them. The CDR3 is 15 residues long. Here the CDR3 reads CASSLAQISGNTIYF. CDR3 bases: TGTGCCAGCAGCTTAGCTCAGATCTCTGGAAACACCATATATTTT. Using reference TRBV11-2 and TRBJ1-3 for the parts outside the CDR3, the full variable domain is EAGVAQSPRYKIIEKRQSVAFWCNPISGHATLYWYQQILGQGPKLLIQFQNNGVVDDSQLPKDRFSAERLKGVDSTLKIQPAKLEDSAVYLCASSLAQISGNTIYFGEGSWLTVV.

This clonotype was counted a few times. The chain has TRBV29-1 and TRBJ1-1; perhaps TRBD1 as D (5 bases). The ends were cut back, 6 bases at V and 4 bases at J, with 15 bases in the middle. Germline CDR1 is SQVTM and CDR2 is ANQGSEA. The CDR3 spans 13 residues. CDR3 region: CSVTGTLVTEAFF. DNA for the CDR3: TGCAGCGTCACCGGGACGTTGGTCACTGAAGCTTTCTTT.

This rearrangement joins TRBV20-1 to TRBJ2-1; 12 bases are shared with TRBD2. Germline V gene sequence: CDR1 DFQATT, CDR2 SNEGSKA (reference sequence). The CDR3 runs to 16 residues. The trim removed 6 bases at V and 0 bases at J, leaving 6 bases unmatched. CDR3 bases: TGCAGTGCCCAAATACTAGCGGGGGGCTCCTACAATGAGCAGTTCTTC. It translates to CSAQILAGGSYNEQFF.

This clonotype appeared many times. This chain joins TRBV29-1 and TRBJ2-7; 8 bases line up with TRBD2. The junction had 4 bases not matched to a gene; V was cut back by 7 bases and J by 5 bases. The CDR3 consists of 11 residues. Germline lookup yields CDR1 SQVTM and CDR2 ANQGSEA. The CDR3 sequence is CSGKLADEQYF. The CDR3 region has the DNA TGCAGCGGAAAACTAGCGGACGAGCAGTACTTC.

This chain links TRBV7-2 with TRBJ2-3; D gene ambiguous. V was pared by 1 base and J by 4 bases, with 6 bases between. CDR1 and CDR2 from the germline V gene are SGHTA and FQGNSA. The CDR3 length is 13 residues. The CDR3 sequence is CASSLGYADTQYF. The CDR3 nucleotides are TGTGCCAGCAGCTTAGGTTACGCAGATACGCAGTATTTT.

This clonotype was counted a few times. The rearrangement links TRBV29-1 to TRBJ1-5; 8 bases line up with TRBD1. The CDR3 extends over 13 amino acids. V lost 4 bases and J lost 6; bases outside the gene matches: 5. CDR1 is SQVTM and CDR2 is ANQGSEA in the germline V gene. CDR3 DNA sequence: TGCAGCGTTGGGACAGGGACCGGTCAGCCCCAGCATTTT. Its translation is CSVGTGTGQPQHF.

In this sample, this clonotype turned up once. This sequence joins TRBV5-1 and TRBJ1-1; 10 bases agree with TRBD1. This CDR3 region has 16 residues. Germline V lookup: CDR1 SGHRS, CDR2 YFSETQ. With 4 bases clipped from V and 6 bases from J, the junction kept 12 bases outside the gene matches. The CDR3 bases are TGCGCCAGCAGCCCGGGGACAGGGGTTCTTGTTTCTGAAGCTTTCTTT. It codes for CASSPGTGVLVSEAFF. The full variable domain, rest sourced from reference TRBV5-1 and TRBJ1-1, is KAGVTQTPRYLIKTRGQQVTLSCSPISGHRSVSWYQQTPGQGLQFLFEYFSETQRNKGNFPGRFSGRQFSNSRSEMNVSTLELGDSALYLCASSPGTGVLVSEAFFGQGTRLTVV.

The V call is TRBV5-1, the J call TRBJ1-4, with D hard to call. Germline assignment: CDR1 SGHRS and CDR2 YFSETQ. The CDR3 loop spans 15 amino acids. Trimming took 1 base from V and 8 from J, leaving 15 bases between them. The CDR3 DNA is TGCGCCAGCAGCTTGCGCAGCCCCCAGCAAGAAAAACTGTTTTTT. Translated, it gives CASSLRSPQQEKLFF.

In this sample, this clonotype turned up a few times. The rearrangement joins TRBV24-1 to TRBJ2-3; TRBD2 aligns across 8 bases. The ends lost 4 bases at V and 12 bases at J; junction bases unmatched: 5. Germline CDR1 is KGHDR and CDR2 is SFDVKD. The CDR3 extends over 12 amino acids. The CDR3 region is CATSEPGLVQYF. CDR3 sequence (DNA): TGTGCCACCAGTGAACCGGGACTAGTCCAGTATTTT.

The chain joins TRBV4-2 to TRBJ2-2; 7 nucleotides match TRBD2. CDR1 LGHNA and CDR2 YNFKEQ come from the germline V gene. Trimming cost V 4 bases and J 5 bases; bases outside gene matches: 10. CDR3 length equals 16 residues. CDR3 bases: TGTGCCAGCAGCCCACAGGAGGTAGCGGGTACCGGGGAGCTGTTTTTT. Translating it yields CASSPQEVAGTGELFF.

This sequence joins TRBV7-9 and TRBJ2-5; D is unclear. CDR3 length: 15 amino acids. CDR1 and CDR2 (germline): SEHNR, FQNEAQ (reference sequence). V gave up 5 bases and J gave up 5 bases, with 18 bases separating them. CDR3 coding DNA: TGTGCCAGCAGCCCACCGGGCTGGTCCGGGGAGACCCAGTACTTC. Its protein product is CASSPPGWSGETQYF.